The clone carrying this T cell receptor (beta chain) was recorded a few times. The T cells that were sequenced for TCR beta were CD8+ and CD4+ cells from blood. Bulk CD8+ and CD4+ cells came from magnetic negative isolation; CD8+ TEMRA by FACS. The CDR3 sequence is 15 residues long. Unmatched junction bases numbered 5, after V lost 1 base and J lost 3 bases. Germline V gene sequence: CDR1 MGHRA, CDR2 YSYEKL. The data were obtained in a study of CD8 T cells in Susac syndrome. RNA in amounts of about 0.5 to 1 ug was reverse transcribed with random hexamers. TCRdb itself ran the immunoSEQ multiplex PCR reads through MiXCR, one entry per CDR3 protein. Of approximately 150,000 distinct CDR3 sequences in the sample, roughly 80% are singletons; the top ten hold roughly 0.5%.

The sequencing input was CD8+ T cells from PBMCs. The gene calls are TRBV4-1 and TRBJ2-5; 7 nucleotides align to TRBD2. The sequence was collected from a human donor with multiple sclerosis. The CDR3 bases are TGCGCCAGCAGCCAAGGTCGACTAGCTGAAGAGACCCAGTACTTC. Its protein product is CASSQGRLAEETQYF.